Listed below are T cell receptor beta chains from one sample, sequenced in a study of Ad26.COV2.S vaccination and SARS-CoV-2 variants. Sequencing was performed with immunoSEQ multiplex PCR; in TCRdb, only in-frame clones are kept and a portion is missing. Among roughly 100,000 clones listed, 60% to 85% were seen once. This specimen consisted of peripheral blood, obtained after recovery from COVID-19. The receptors were gathered from a human donor who had recovered from COVID-19. Both conserved end residues are part of each CDR3. A D gene is named only where the DNA matches it firmly. Only part of the rows carry a size: once, few, many, or a class if the clone is expanded.

abundance: once; j_gene: TRBJ2-1; v_gene: TRBV4-1; d_gene: TRBD2; CDR3nt: TGCGCCAGCAGCCAAGAGTTGGGGCAGGGAGGGAGTGAGCAGTTCTTC; CDR3aa: CASSQELGQGGSEQFF
abundance: NA; j_gene: TRBJ2-5; v_gene: TRBV5-1; d_gene: NA; CDR3nt: TGCGCCAGCAGTTACCTCGGGGGGCCAATAGAGACCCAGTACTTC; CDR3aa: CASSYLGGPIETQYF
abundance: NA; j_gene: TRBJ1-4; v_gene: TRBV6-2/TRBV6-3; d_gene: TRBD1; CDR3nt: TGTGCCAGCAGCCCCGGGACAGCCTATGCAACTAATGAAAAACTGTTTTTT; CDR3aa: CASSPGTAYATNEKLFF
abundance: NA; j_gene: TRBJ2-7; v_gene: TRBV6-5; d_gene: NA; CDR3nt: TGTGCCAGCTACCTTTGGGGGGACAGCTACGAGCAGTACTTC; CDR3aa: CASYLWGDSYEQYF
abundance: NA; j_gene: TRBJ2-7; v_gene: TRBV9; d_gene: TRBD2; CDR3nt: TGTGCCAGCAGCGTCGCGGGAGGGAGCATCGAGCAGTACTTC; CDR3aa: CASSVAGGSIEQYF
abundance: NA; j_gene: TRBJ2-3; v_gene: TRBV18; d_gene: NA; CDR3nt: TGTGCCAGCTCACCATTGGGAGATACGCAGTATTTT; CDR3aa: CASSPLGDTQYF
abundance: NA; j_gene: TRBJ2-7; v_gene: TRBV7-2; d_gene: TRBD2; CDR3nt: TGTGCCAGCAGCCCCCAGCGGGGGGACTACGAGCAGTACTTC; CDR3aa: CASSPQRGDYEQYF
abundance: NA; j_gene: TRBJ1-3; v_gene: TRBV14; d_gene: NA; CDR3nt: TGTGCCAGCAGCCGTCCCCCTGGAAACACCATATATTTT; CDR3aa: CASSRPPGNTIYF
abundance: NA; j_gene: TRBJ2-3; v_gene: TRBV24-1; d_gene: TRBD1; CDR3nt: TGTGCCACCAGTGATCCCTCTGGGACAGGGGGCACAGATACGCAGTATTTT; CDR3aa: CATSDPSGTGGTDTQYF
abundance: NA; j_gene: TRBJ1-4; v_gene: TRBV28; d_gene: NA; CDR3nt: TGTGCCAGCAGTTCAAATGAAAAACTGTTTTTT; CDR3aa: CASSSNEKLFF
abundance: NA; j_gene: TRBJ2-5; v_gene: TRBV5-1; d_gene: TRBD2; CDR3nt: TGCGCCAGCAGCAATCTAGCGGGGGGTCCAGAGACCCAGTACTTC; CDR3aa: CASSNLAGGPETQYF
abundance: NA; j_gene: TRBJ2-5; v_gene: TRBV20-1; d_gene: NA; CDR3nt: TGCAGTGCTAGAGAAGAGACCCAGTACTTC; CDR3aa: CSAREETQYF
abundance: once; j_gene: TRBJ2-1; v_gene: TRBV4-1; d_gene: NA; CDR3nt: TGCGCCAGCAGCCAAGGTAGACAGGCCTTTCTCTTC; CDR3aa: CASSQGRQAFLF
abundance: NA; j_gene: TRBJ2-5; v_gene: TRBV12-5; d_gene: NA; CDR3nt: TGTGCTAGTGGGAGTCGGGTTAACCAAGAGACCCAGTACTTC; CDR3aa: CASGSRVNQETQYF
abundance: NA; j_gene: TRBJ2-2; v_gene: TRBV5-4; d_gene: TRBD2; CDR3nt: TGTGCCAGCAGCCCGGGACTAGCGGGGGCCACAGACACCGGGGAGCTGTTTTTT; CDR3aa: CASSPGLAGATDTGELFF
abundance: NA; j_gene: TRBJ1-2; v_gene: TRBV4-1; d_gene: NA; CDR3nt: TGCGCCAGCAGCCAAGGCGGGCTGGGTGGCTACACCTTC; CDR3aa: CASSQGGLGGYTF
abundance: NA; j_gene: TRBJ1-6; v_gene: TRBV6-5; d_gene: TRBD1; CDR3nt: TGTGCCAGCAGTTCGCGGGACAGGGTCAACTCACCCCTCCACTTT; CDR3aa: CASSSRDRVNSPLHF
abundance: NA; j_gene: TRBJ1-2; v_gene: TRBV30; d_gene: TRBD1; CDR3nt: TGTGCCAGTCAGGGGGATTACCTCTATGGCTACACCTTC; CDR3aa: CASQGDYLYGYTF
abundance: few; j_gene: TRBJ2-5; v_gene: TRBV2; d_gene: NA; CDR3nt: TGTGCCAGCAGTGCGGCAGGGATGATGGAGACCCAGTACTTC; CDR3aa: CASSAAGMMETQYF
abundance: NA; j_gene: TRBJ2-2; v_gene: TRBV9; d_gene: NA; CDR3nt: TGTGCCAGCAGCGTAGAAAACACCGGGGAGCTGTTTTTT; CDR3aa: CASSVENTGELFF
abundance: NA; j_gene: TRBJ1-4; v_gene: TRBV7-9; d_gene: NA; CDR3nt: TGTGCCAGCAGCTCGACTAGGACCGGATTTAATGAAAAACTGTTTTTT; CDR3aa: CASSSTRTGFNEKLFF
abundance: NA; j_gene: TRBJ1-3; v_gene: TRBV28; d_gene: NA; CDR3nt: TGTGCCAGCCTGACAGGATCGGCAAACTCGGGCACCATATATTTT; CDR3aa: CASLTGSANSGTIYF
abundance: NA; j_gene: TRBJ1-2; v_gene: TRBV12-3/TRBV12-4; d_gene: NA; CDR3nt: TGTGCCAGCAGTTTAGAAGGCAGTGGCTACACCTTC; CDR3aa: CASSLEGSGYTF
abundance: NA; j_gene: TRBJ1-1; v_gene: TRBV2; d_gene: NA; CDR3nt: TGTGCCAGCAGTGTAACTGCAGGGCTGAACACTGAAGCTTTCTTT; CDR3aa: CASSVTAGLNTEAFF
abundance: NA; j_gene: TRBJ1-1; v_gene: TRBV7-9; d_gene: NA; CDR3nt: TGTGCCAGCAGCTCCTTGACAGGTGCTGAAGCTTTCTTT; CDR3aa: CASSSLTGAEAFF
abundance: NA; j_gene: TRBJ2-3; v_gene: TRBV5-1; d_gene: NA; CDR3nt: TGCGCCAGCAGCTTGGGCCTCGCGGAGTACACAGATACGCAGTATTTT; CDR3aa: CASSLGLAEYTDTQYF
abundance: NA; j_gene: TRBJ2-7; v_gene: TRBV11-2; d_gene: NA; CDR3nt: TGTGCCAGCAGCTCCCTACAGGCTAACTCCTACGAGCAGTACTTC; CDR3aa: CASSSLQANSYEQYF
abundance: NA; j_gene: TRBJ2-7; v_gene: TRBV30; d_gene: NA; CDR3nt: TGTGCCTGGAGACCGACTAGTACCTCCTACGAGCAGTACTTC; CDR3aa: CAWRPTSTSYEQYF
abundance: NA; j_gene: TRBJ1-2; v_gene: TRBV29-1; d_gene: NA; CDR3nt: TGCAGCGTCGCCCCTCAGGGAGTAGGCTACACCTTC; CDR3aa: CSVAPQGVGYTF
abundance: once; j_gene: TRBJ2-3; v_gene: TRBV5-1; d_gene: TRBD1; CDR3nt: TGCGCCAGCAGCTCGTCTACCGGGACAGGAGGATATACGCAGTATTTT; CDR3aa: CASSSSTGTGGYTQYF
abundance: NA; j_gene: TRBJ2-3; v_gene: TRBV12-3/TRBV12-4; d_gene: NA; CDR3nt: TGTGCCAGCAGTCCCACGGCTACAGATACGCAGTATTTT; CDR3aa: CASSPTATDTQYF
abundance: NA; j_gene: TRBJ1-4; v_gene: TRBV15; d_gene: NA; CDR3nt: TGTGCCACCAGCAGGGATCAGTTTTTTAATGAAAAACTGTTTTTT; CDR3aa: CATSRDQFFNEKLFF
abundance: NA; j_gene: TRBJ1-2; v_gene: TRBV29-1; d_gene: NA; CDR3nt: TGCAGCGTTGAAAACCTGCACTATGGCTACACCTTC; CDR3aa: CSVENLHYGYTF
abundance: NA; j_gene: TRBJ2-7; v_gene: TRBV7-3; d_gene: NA; CDR3nt: TGTGCCAGAAACCCGGGGACGGATTTGGGGTCATACGAGCAGTACTTC; CDR3aa: CARNPGTDLGSYEQYF
abundance: NA; j_gene: TRBJ1-5; v_gene: TRBV5-6; d_gene: TRBD1; CDR3nt: TGTGCCAGCAGCCATACGACAGGGAATAGCAATCAGCCCCAGCATTTT; CDR3aa: CASSHTTGNSNQPQHF
abundance: NA; j_gene: TRBJ2-3; v_gene: TRBV5-4; d_gene: TRBD2; CDR3nt: TGTGCCAGCAGCCGAACTAGCGGGGGTACAGATACGCAGTATTTT; CDR3aa: CASSRTSGGTDTQYF
abundance: NA; j_gene: TRBJ2-7; v_gene: TRBV5-1; d_gene: NA; CDR3nt: TGCGCCAGCAGAAGGACAGTGGAGAACTACGAGCAGTACTTC; CDR3aa: CASRRTVENYEQYF
abundance: once; j_gene: TRBJ1-6; v_gene: TRBV30; d_gene: NA; CDR3nt: TGTGCCTGGAGTGTCGGCGAACCCATTTCACCCCTCCACTTT; CDR3aa: CAWSVGEPISPLHF
abundance: NA; j_gene: TRBJ2-5; v_gene: TRBV12-3/TRBV12-4; d_gene: NA; CDR3nt: TGTGCCAGCAGTTTACGGGCGGAGACCCAGTACTTC; CDR3aa: CASSLRAETQYF
abundance: few; j_gene: TRBJ2-2; v_gene: TRBV29-1; d_gene: NA; CDR3nt: TGCAGCGTTAGCCGGGTAGCGGAGAGGAACACCGGGGAGCTGTTTTTT; CDR3aa: CSVSRVAERNTGELFF
abundance: NA; j_gene: TRBJ2-3; v_gene: TRBV7-2; d_gene: TRBD2; CDR3nt: TGTGCCAGCAGCCAACAACTGGCCTTTAGCGGGGGATTCACGGATACGCAGTATTTT; CDR3aa: CASSQQLAFSGGFTDTQYF
abundance: NA; j_gene: TRBJ1-1; v_gene: TRBV7-9; d_gene: NA; CDR3nt: TGTGCCAGCAGCTTAGAGGAGGGGAACACTGAAGCTTTCTTT; CDR3aa: CASSLEEGNTEAFF
abundance: NA; j_gene: TRBJ2-2; v_gene: TRBV5-1; d_gene: NA; CDR3nt: TGCGCCAGCAGCCCGCGAGAGGATTCCACCGGGGAGCTGTTTTTT; CDR3aa: CASSPREDSTGELFF
abundance: NA; j_gene: TRBJ1-1; v_gene: TRBV6-5; d_gene: NA; CDR3nt: TGTGCCAGCAGTTCCCGGCAGGGCCGGAACACTGAAGCTTTCTTT; CDR3aa: CASSSRQGRNTEAFF
abundance: NA; j_gene: TRBJ1-5; v_gene: TRBV2; d_gene: NA; CDR3nt: TGTGCCAGCAGTGAAGGTCGGGGTGTCAATCAGCCCCAGCATTTT; CDR3aa: CASSEGRGVNQPQHF